A selection of T cell receptor beta chains follows, all from one sample in a study of T cells in Graves' hyperthyroidism and ophthalmopathy. TCRdb ran MiXCR on the multiplex PCR reads and lists one entry per CDR3 protein. Of about 480,000 distinct CDR3 sequences in the sample, 13% to 15% are singletons; the top ten hold under 20%. The sequenced material came from blood. Receptor source: a woman between 18 and 29 years old with Graves' hyperthyroidism. The CDR3 runs from the conserved cysteine through the conserved F or W. Each record gives: V gene, D gene, J gene, clone size, CDR3 protein, CDR3 DNA. The D gene is left open where the match is weak. A clone size is listed for some rows: how often the clone was seen (once, few, many), or a class if it is expanded.

TRBV19	TRBD1	TRBJ2-1	many	CASSRDRELNEQFF	TGTGCCAGTAGTAGGGACAGGGAACTCAATGAGCAGTTCTTC
TRBV9	NA	TRBJ1-3	few	CASSVVLRFSGNTIYF	TGTGCCAGCAGCGTAGTTCTTAGGTTCTCTGGAAACACCATATATTTT
TRBV2	NA	TRBJ2-5	many	CASTRGGLKDQYF	TGTGCCAGCACGAGGGGGGGCCTCAAGGACCAGTACTTC
TRBV11-2	NA	TRBJ1-5	many	CASSLGGPDNQPQHF	TGTGCCAGCAGCTTGGGGGGGCCCGACAATCAGCCCCAGCATTTT
TRBV7-2	NA	TRBJ1-4	many	CASSFAGANEKLFF	TGTGCCAGCAGCTTTGCGGGGGCAAATGAAAAACTGTTTTTT
TRBV5-1	TRBD1	TRBJ1-2	many	CASSGGTGGAYGYTF	TGCGCCAGCAGCGGCGGAACAGGGGGCGCCTATGGCTACACCTTC
TRBV6-1	TRBD1	TRBJ1-5	few	CASSRDRYNQPQHF	TGTGCCAGCAGTCGGGACAGATACAATCAGCCCCAGCATTTT
TRBV9	NA	TRBJ2-1	NA	CASSVSIGRSYNEQFF	TGTGCCAGCAGCGTATCTATCGGGAGATCCTACAATGAGCAGTTCTTC
TRBV27	NA	TRBJ2-7	many	CASSRGVRQYF	TGTGCCAGCAGCAGGGGAGTTAGGCAGTACTTC
TRBV5-1	NA	TRBJ2-3	many	CASSSERTDTQYF	TGCGCCAGCAGCTCGGAACGTACAGATACGCAGTATTTT
TRBV15	TRBD1	TRBJ2-3	NA	CATSRGQGATDTQYF	TGTGCCACCAGCAGAGGACAGGGGGCCACAGATACGCAGTATTTT
TRBV2	NA	TRBJ2-3	many	CASSEGAGTDTQYF	TGTGCCAGCAGTGAAGGGGCGGGAACGGATACGCAGTATTTT
TRBV4-1	TRBD2	TRBJ2-5	many	CASSQPTSRETQYF	TGCGCCAGCAGCCAACCGACTAGCCGGGAGACCCAGTACTTC
TRBV18	NA	TRBJ2-7	many	CASSPPQLTYEQYF	TGTGCCAGCTCACCACCTCAGTTAACCTACGAGCAGTACTTC
TRBV7-3	NA	TRBJ2-1	NA	CASSLRGEGYEQFF	TGTGCCAGCAGCTTAAGAGGTGAAGGGTACGAGCAGTTCTTC
TRBV2	NA	TRBJ2-6	many	CASSGGYLFSGANVLTF	TGTGCCAGCAGTGGGGGATATCTCTTCTCTGGGGCCAACGTCCTGACTTTC
TRBV20-1	NA	TRBJ2-2	few	CSVARANTGELFF	TGCAGTGTGGCTAGGGCGAACACCGGGGAGCTGTTTTTT
TRBV19	TRBD1	TRBJ1-1	many	CASIVTGERTEAFF	TGTGCCAGTATTGTGACAGGGGAGAGGACTGAAGCTTTCTTT
TRBV30	NA	TRBJ1-2	NA	CASTRGRYGYTF	TGTGCTTCCACCCGGGGGAGGTATGGCTACACCTTC
TRBV29-1	NA	TRBJ2-4	few	CSVEGAVQKNIQYF	TGCAGCGTTGAAGGGGCAGTCCAGAAAAACATTCAGTACTTC
TRBV20-1	NA	TRBJ2-1	NA	CSARDLGANLLYNEQFF	TGCAGTGCTAGAGATCTGGGGGCCAACCTCCTCTACAATGAGCAGTTCTTC
TRBV10-2	NA	TRBJ1-2	many	CASSPQLNYGYTF	TGCGCCAGCAGTCCACAGCTAAACTATGGCTACACCTTC
TRBV5-5	NA	TRBJ1-1	NA	CASSSWGGEAFF	TGTGCCAGCAGCTCCTGGGGGGGGGAAGCTTTCTTT
TRBV20-1	TRBD1	TRBJ2-6	many	CSAPQGAGANVLTF	TGCAGTGCTCCGCAGGGGGCTGGGGCCAACGTCCTGACTTTC
TRBV12-3/TRBV12-4	TRBD1	TRBJ1-5	many	CASRGTGGVSQPQHF	TGTGCCAGCAGGGGAACAGGGGGGGTAAGTCAGCCCCAGCATTTT
TRBV5-1	TRBD2	TRBJ2-1	few	CASSPTAGSLYNEQFF	TGCGCCAGCAGCCCAACAGCGGGGTCGCTTTACAATGAGCAGTTCTTC
TRBV12-3/TRBV12-4	TRBD2	TRBJ2-3	many	CASSFTSGRTDTQYF	TGTGCCAGCAGTTTTACTAGCGGCCGCACAGATACGCAGTATTTT
TRBV6-1	TRBD1	TRBJ1-5	few	CASSPVDRGRDQPQHF	TGTGCCAGCAGTCCAGTTGACAGGGGAAGGGATCAGCCCCAGCATTTT
TRBV20-1	TRBD1	TRBJ1-1	many	CSAANRGLTEAFF	TGCAGTGCTGCAAACAGGGGGCTAACTGAAGCTTTCTTT
TRBV6-2/TRBV6-3	NA	TRBJ1-2	many	CASSRLGIPEGYTF	TGTGCCAGCAGTCGTCTCGGGATCCCTGAGGGCTACACCTTC
TRBV5-6	NA	TRBJ1-5	few	CASSLAPLNQPQHF	TGTGCCAGCAGCTTAGCCCCCCTTAATCAGCCCCAGCATTTT
TRBV30	NA	TRBJ1-2	many	CAWSVPQGSRGGYTF	TGTGCCTGGAGTGTACCTCAGGGGAGTCGCGGTGGCTACACCTTC
TRBV3-1	NA	TRBJ2-1	NA	CASSPRGVDGGEQFF	TGTGCCAGCAGCCCGAGGGGGGTAGACGGAGGTGAGCAGTTCTTC
TRBV9	NA	TRBJ2-6	few	CASSVGGLGVAGANVLTF	TGTGCCAGCAGCGTAGGGGGCTTGGGGGTAGCGGGGGCCAACGTCCTGACTTTC
TRBV20-1	NA	TRBJ1-2	many	CSARNALGYTF	TGCAGTGCTAGGAACGCTCTGGGCTACACCTTC
TRBV7-2	NA	TRBJ1-2	NA	CASSSAGTLYGYTF	TGTGCCAGCAGTTCGGCCGGGACCCTCTATGGCTACACCTTC
TRBV6-5	TRBD1	TRBJ1-1	few	CASSYTGTGNTEAFF	TGTGCCAGCAGTTACACCGGGACAGGAAACACTGAAGCTTTCTTT
TRBV7-3	TRBD2	TRBJ2-7	NA	CASSLSGSHEQYF	TGTGCCAGCAGCCTTAGCGGGAGCCACGAGCAGTACTTC
TRBV20-1	TRBD2	TRBJ2-1	many	CSAFGTSGSDEQFF	TGCAGTGCCTTCGGGACTAGCGGGAGTGATGAGCAGTTCTTC
TRBV12-3/TRBV12-4	TRBD1	TRBJ1-4	many	CASSPGDSLNEKLFF	TGTGCCAGCAGTCCGGGGGACAGCCTTAATGAAAAACTGTTTTTT
TRBV18	TRBD2	TRBJ2-3	many	CASSPGVAGPEDTQYF	TGTGCCAGCTCACCGGGGGTAGCGGGACCTGAAGATACGCAGTATTTT